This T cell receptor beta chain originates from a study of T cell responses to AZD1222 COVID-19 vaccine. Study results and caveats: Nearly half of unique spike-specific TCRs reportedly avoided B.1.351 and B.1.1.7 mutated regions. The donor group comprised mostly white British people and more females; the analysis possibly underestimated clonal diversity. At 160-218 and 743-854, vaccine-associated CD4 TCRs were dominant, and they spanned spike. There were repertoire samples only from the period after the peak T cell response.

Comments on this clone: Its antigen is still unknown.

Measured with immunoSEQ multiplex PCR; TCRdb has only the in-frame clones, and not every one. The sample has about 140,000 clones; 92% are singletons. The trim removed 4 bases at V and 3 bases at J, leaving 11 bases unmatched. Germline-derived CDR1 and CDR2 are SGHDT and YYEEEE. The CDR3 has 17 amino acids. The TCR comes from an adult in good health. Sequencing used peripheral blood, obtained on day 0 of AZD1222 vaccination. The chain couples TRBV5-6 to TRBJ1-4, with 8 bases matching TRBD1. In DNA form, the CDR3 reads TGTGCCAGCAGCCTCGGACAGGGCGAGGGGGCTAATGAAAAACTGTTTTTT. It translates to CASSLGQGEGANEKLFF.